This entry lists 23 T cell receptor beta chains sequenced from one sample in a study of blood T cells in healthy people across ages. The use of a sample-barcoded 5' primer and a J-beta primer mix characterized a second PCR of roughly 6 to 11 cycles. MiXCR, applied by TCRdb to the 5' RACE reads, yields one record per CDR3 protein. Of about 580,000 distinct CDR3 sequences listed, around 48% were seen once; the top ten hold around 23%. Sequenced input: blood. All receptors come from a man older than 75 in good health.

The V and J genes are TRBV12-3 or TRBV12-4 and TRBJ2-4; 7 nucleotides match TRBD2. J was trimmed by 0 bases and V by 4 bases; bases with no gene match: 9. This CDR3 region has 17 residues. The CDR3 DNA reads as TGTGCCAGCAGTTCCTACCAAGCGGGGCTAGCCAAAAACATTCAGTACTTC. This sequence encodes CASSSYQAGLAKNIQYF.

This clonotype showed up just a few times. The chain joins TRBV11-3 to TRBJ2-1, with TRBD1 identical over 8 bases. With 2 bases clipped from V and 7 bases from J, the junction kept 10 bases outside the gene matches. CDR1 and CDR2 (germline): SGHNT, YENEEA. This CDR3 contains 16 residues. CDR3 bases: TGTGCCAGCAGCTTAAGGGGCCGGACAGGGCAGAATGAGCAGTTCTTC. The encoded protein is CASSLRGRTGQNEQFF.

On this clonotype: One end of the junction is discordant with germline, which a read error may explain. This chain connects TRBV29-1 to TRBJ2-7; 10 bases match TRBD2. CDR1 is SQVTM and CDR2 is ANQGSEA in the germline V gene. The CDR3 is 17 residues long. The CDR3 DNA reads TGCAGCGTTGAAAGGCTAGCGGGAGAAATGAGGGGCGAGACCCAGTATTTC. Its translation is CSVERLAGEMRGETQYF.

This clonotype was seen a few times. The rearrangement joins TRBV10-3 to TRBJ1-5, with 8 positions matching TRBD1. Per the germline V gene, CDR1 is ENHRY and CDR2 is SYGVKD. The J segment lost 7 bases and the V segment lost 6 bases, leaving 5 bases of the junction unmatched. CDR3 length: 13 amino acids. CDR3 coding DNA: TGTGCCATCAGCGGACAGGGTAACCAGCCCCAGCATTTT. As protein: CAISGQGNQPQHF.

This clonotype turned up a few times. The chain joins TRBV10-3 to TRBJ1-6; D is unresolved. CDR1 and CDR2 (germline): ENHRY, SYGVKD. V was pared by 3 bases and J by 12 bases, with 18 bases between. This CDR3 is built from 15 residues. This CDR3 is CAISDIDLGSGPLHF. CDR3 DNA: TGTGCCATCAGTGACATCGACCTTGGATCAGGACCCCTCCACTTT.

Only one count was recorded for this clonotype. The V and J genes are TRBV18 and TRBJ1-1; no reliable D call. The CDR3 length is 15 residues. The ends were cut back, 2 bases at V and 1 base at J, with 11 bases in the middle. Germline V gene lookup returns CDR1 KGHSH and CDR2 LQKENI. CDR3 amino acids: CASSPSLQTNTEAFF. CDR3 coding DNA: TGTGCCAGCTCACCAAGCCTACAGACGAACACTGAAGCTTTCTTT.

The chain employs TRBV9 and TRBJ1-2; D may be TRBD1 (5 bases). This CDR3 spans 14 amino acids. Deletions cut 0 bases from V and 4 bases from J, with 10 bases between. Looked up from germline, CDR1 is SGDLS and CDR2 is YYNGEE. The CDR3 protein is CASSVERGPYGYTF. Written as DNA, the CDR3 is TGTGCCAGCAGCGTAGAGAGGGGTCCCTATGGCTACACCTTC.

This chain links TRBV4-2 with TRBJ1-4, with D possibly being TRBD1 (5 bases). V gave up 11 bases and J gave up 3 bases, with 13 bases separating them. The germline CDR1 and CDR2 sequences are LGHNA and YNFKEQ. The CDR3 totals 13 residues. In DNA form, the CDR3 reads TGTGCCTCCCTTGACAGATCTAATGAAAAACTGTTTTTT. Translating gives CASLDRSNEKLFF.

V is TRBV9 and J is TRBJ2-1, with 8 bases aligning to TRBD1. V lost 3 bases to trimming and J lost 10 bases; unmatched junction nucleotides: 12. The CDR3 is 15 amino acids. Germline loops: CDR1 SGDLS, CDR2 YYNGEE. The CDR3 sequence: CASSAVIGQGGEQFF. The CDR3 DNA is TGTGCCAGCAGCGCCGTAATTGGACAGGGCGGAGAGCAGTTCTTC.

This clonotype occurred a few times. The V and J genes are TRBV11-2 and TRBJ2-5; no clear D gene. The CDR3 consists of 14 residues. V was clipped by 3 bases and J by 3 bases, with 11 bases between them. Germline values: CDR1 SGHAT, CDR2 FQNNGV. The CDR3 sequence: CASSFPRREETQYF. CDR3 in DNA: TGTGCCAGCAGCTTCCCAAGACGGGAAGAGACCCAGTACTTC.

This clonotype was seen more than once but under ten times. This rearrangement joins TRBV7-3 to TRBJ2-1, with 8 nucleotides matching TRBD1. Germline lookup yields CDR1 SGHTA and CDR2 FQGTGA. The V and J ends lost 5 bases and 7 bases, in that order; junction bases with no gene match: 4. The CDR3 is 13 residues long. This chain's CDR3 is CASSQDRENEQFF. For the CDR3, the DNA is TGTGCCAGCAGCCAGGACAGGGAGAATGAGCAGTTCTTC.

The chain couples TRBV29-1 to TRBJ2-7, with D tentatively TRBD1 or TRBD2 (5 bases each). The J call is in doubt because the DNA end fits TRBJ2-5 better. The germline V gene encodes CDR1 SQVTM and CDR2 ANQGSEA. The CDR3 is made up of 13 amino acids. The CDR3, as DNA: TGCAGCGCTGGTGACGCAGGGACGGAGACCCAGTACTTC. It translates to CSAGDAGTETQYF.

The chain links TRBV7-2 to TRBJ2-7, with 7 bases identical to TRBD1. Germline CDR1 reads SGHTA; CDR2 reads FQGNSA. The CDR3 is made up of 15 amino acids. V lost 4 bases and J lost 2; bases outside the gene matches: 8. The CDR3 bases are TGTGCCAGCAGCTATAACAGGGGTCTAGCCTACGAGCAGTACTTC. Protein sequence: CASSYNRGLAYEQYF. Combining the CDR3 with reference TRBV7-2 and TRBJ2-7 gives the whole variable domain GAGVSQSPSNKVTEKGKDVELRCDPISGHTALYWYRQSLGQGLEFLIYFQGNSAPDKSGLPSDRFSAERTGGSVSTLTIQRTQQEDSAVYLCASSYNRGLAYEQYFGPGTRLTVT.

The gene calls are TRBV28 and TRBJ1-2; D is uncertain. The CDR3 is made up of 11 amino acids. The ends were cut back, 4 bases at V and 5 bases at J, with 5 bases in the middle. Germline CDR1 is MDHEN and CDR2 is SYDVKM. CDR3 coding DNA: TGTGCCAGCAGTTCTACGTATGGCTACACCTTC. It is translated as CASSSTYGYTF.

J is TRBJ1-3 and V is TRBV5-6; a possible D gene is TRBD1 (6 bases). This CDR3 comprises 14 residues. Trimming stripped 4 bases from V and 0 bases from J, with 8 bases between. Germline V gives CDR1 SGHDT, CDR2 YYEEEE. The CDR3 loop is CASSQTGSGNTIYF. In DNA form, the CDR3 reads TGTGCCAGCAGCCAGACAGGCTCTGGAAACACCATATATTTT.

V is TRBV9 and J is TRBJ2-5, with 7 positions matching TRBD1. Germline assignment: CDR1 SGDLS and CDR2 YYNGEE. The length of the CDR3 is 16 residues. J gave up 7 bases and V 0 bases, and 12 bases lay outside the gene matches. CDR3 region: CASSVARDRAGGTQYF. The DNA for the CDR3 is TGTGCCAGCAGCGTAGCCCGGGACCGTGCAGGGGGGACCCAGTACTTC.

This clonotype was picked up many times. The chain recombines TRBV6-6 with TRBJ2-2, with D possibly being TRBD2 (5 bases). The CDR3 is made up of 17 amino acids. Germline-derived CDR1 and CDR2 are MNHNY and SVGAGI (reference sequence). The V end was cut by 6 bases, the J end by 1 base, with 18 bases between. CDR3 protein: CASSKLAVAGNTGELFF. CDR3 sequence (DNA): TGTGCCAGCAGCAAACTGGCCGTCGCGGGGAACACCGGGGAGCTGTTTTTT.

This clonotype has just a few counts. The rearrangement uses TRBV5-1 and TRBJ2-7; the D is unclear. The germline V gene encodes CDR1 SGHRS and CDR2 YFSETQ. The CDR3 loop spans 15 amino acids. Trimming shortened V by 0 bases and J by 9 bases, and 19 bases separated the two germline ends. The CDR3, as DNA: TGCGCCAGCAGCTTGGCTCTTGGAAGTCCGGGCGGGCAGTACTTC. Its translation is CASSLALGSPGGQYF.

This clonotype was seen a few times. The chain has TRBV20-1 and TRBJ2-1; D unclear. There are 15 residues in the CDR3. The V and J ends lost 6 bases and 5 bases respectively, with 20 bases between them. CDR1 DFQATT and CDR2 SNEGSKA come from the germline V gene (reference sequence). The CDR3 nucleotides are TGCAGTGCCCCGCCCACCCGGCTGCCGAACAATGAGCAGTTCTTC. This encodes CSAPPTRLPNNEQFF.

This clonotype was seen only a few times. The chain employs TRBV20-1 and TRBJ2-7; TRBD2 agrees at 10 bases. CDR3 length: 15 residues. Germline-derived CDR1 and CDR2 are DFQATT and SNEGSKA (reference sequence). Trimming at V came to 1 base and at J to 2 bases, leaving 5 bases not matched to a gene. CDR3: CSARGRLAGAYEQYF. Here the CDR3 DNA reads TGCAGTGCTAGAGGTCGCCTAGCGGGGGCCTACGAGCAGTACTTC.

This sequence joins TRBV2 and TRBJ1-5; D is unresolved. The V gene's germline CDR1 is SNHLY and CDR2 FYNNEI. Trimming pared 4 bases from V and 4 bases from J, leaving 14 bases between. The CDR3 has 15 amino acids. CDR3 region: CASSVLGRGNQPQHF. In nucleotides, the CDR3 is TGTGCCAGCAGTGTTTTAGGTCGGGGAAATCAGCCCCAGCATTTT.

The gene calls are TRBV29-1 and TRBJ2-1; D is unresolved. The J call is doubtful: the DNA matches TRBJ2-7 better. The CDR3 has 13 residues. The germline CDR1 and CDR2 sequences are SQVTM and ANQGSEA. CDR3 coding DNA: TGCAGCGTGGCCCCCAGGCTTGGTAATGAGCAGTACTTC. This translates into CSVAPRLGNEQYF.

The chain joins TRBV5-1 to TRBJ1-1, with D uncertain. The CDR3 sequence is 15 residues long. V lost 4 bases and J 1 base, leaving 14 bases between the germline ends. CDR1 and CDR2 (germline): SGHRS, YFSETQ. The DNA of the CDR3 is TGCGCCAGCAGCCCCTTCAACGGGGAGAACACTGAAGCTTTCTTT. It is translated as CASSPFNGENTEAFF.